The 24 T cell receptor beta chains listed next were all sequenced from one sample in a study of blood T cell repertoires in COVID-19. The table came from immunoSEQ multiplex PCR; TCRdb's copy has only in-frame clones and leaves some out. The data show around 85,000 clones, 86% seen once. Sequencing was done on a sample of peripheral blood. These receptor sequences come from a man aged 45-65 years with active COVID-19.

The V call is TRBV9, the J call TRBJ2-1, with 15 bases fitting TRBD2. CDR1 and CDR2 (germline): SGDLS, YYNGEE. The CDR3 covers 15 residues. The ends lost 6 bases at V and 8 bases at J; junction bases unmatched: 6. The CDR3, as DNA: TGTGCCAGCACCCCGGGACTAGCGGGAGGCGATGAGCAGTTCTTC. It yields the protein CASTPGLAGGDEQFF. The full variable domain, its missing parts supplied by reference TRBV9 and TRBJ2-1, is DSGVTQTPKHLITATGQRVTLRCSPRSGDLSVYWYQQSLDQGLQFLIQYYNGEERAKGNILERFSAQQFPDLHSELNLSSLELGDSALYFCASTPGLAGGDEQFFGPGTRLTVL.

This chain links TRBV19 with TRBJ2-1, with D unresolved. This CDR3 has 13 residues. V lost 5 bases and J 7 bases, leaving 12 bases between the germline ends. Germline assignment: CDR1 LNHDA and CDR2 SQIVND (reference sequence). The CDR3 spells CASSDEARNEQFF. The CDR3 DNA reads TGTGCCAGTAGTGACGAGGCTAGGAATGAGCAGTTCTTC.

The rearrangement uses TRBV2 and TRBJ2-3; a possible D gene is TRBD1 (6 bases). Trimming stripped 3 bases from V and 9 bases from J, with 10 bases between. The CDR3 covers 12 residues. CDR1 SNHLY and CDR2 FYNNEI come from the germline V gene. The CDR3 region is CASSDRGSTQYF. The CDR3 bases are TGTGCCAGCAGTGACAGGGGATCGACGCAGTATTTT.

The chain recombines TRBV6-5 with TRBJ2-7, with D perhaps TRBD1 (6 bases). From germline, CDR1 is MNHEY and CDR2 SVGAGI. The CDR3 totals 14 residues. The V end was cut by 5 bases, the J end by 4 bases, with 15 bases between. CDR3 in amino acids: CASSIEDSQYEQYF. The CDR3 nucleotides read TGTGCCAGCAGTATCGAGGACAGCCAATACGAGCAGTACTTC.

CDR3 amino acids: CASSSEVVSYNEQFF. The CDR3 coding sequence is TGTGCCAGCAGCTCCGAAGTAGTCTCTTACAATGAGCAGTTCTTC. This chain joins TRBV5-4 and TRBJ2-1; D unclear. The V end lost 3 bases, the J end lost 4 bases, and 14 bases lay between the germline ends. The CDR3 sequence is 15 residues long. Germline CDR1 is SGHNT and CDR2 is YYREEE (reference sequence). Complete variable domain (other parts from reference TRBV5-4 and TRBJ2-1): ETGVTQSPTHLIKTRGQQVTLRCSSQSGHNTVSWYQQALGQGPQFIFQYYREEENGRGNFPPRFSGLQFPNYSSELNVNALELDDSALYLCASSSEVVSYNEQFFGPGTRLTVL.

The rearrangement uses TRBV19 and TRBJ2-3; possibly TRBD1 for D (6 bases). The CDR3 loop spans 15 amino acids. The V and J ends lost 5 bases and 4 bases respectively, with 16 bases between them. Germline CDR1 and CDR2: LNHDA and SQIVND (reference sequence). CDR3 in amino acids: CASSVSGGAADTQYF. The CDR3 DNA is TGTGCCAGTAGTGTGTCTGGGGGCGCAGCAGATACGCAGTATTTT.

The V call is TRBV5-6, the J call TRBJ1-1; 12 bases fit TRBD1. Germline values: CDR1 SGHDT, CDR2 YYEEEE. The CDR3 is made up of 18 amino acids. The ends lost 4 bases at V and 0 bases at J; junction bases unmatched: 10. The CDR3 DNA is TGTGCCAGCAGCCCGGGGGGACAGGGGGCGGGATTGAACACTGAAGCTTTCTTT. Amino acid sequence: CASSPGGQGAGLNTEAFF.

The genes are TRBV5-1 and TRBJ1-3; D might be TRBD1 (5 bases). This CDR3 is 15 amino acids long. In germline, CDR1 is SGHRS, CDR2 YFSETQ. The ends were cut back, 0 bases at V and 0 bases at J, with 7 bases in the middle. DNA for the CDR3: TGCGCCAGCAGCTTGGGACAGACCTCTGGAAACACCATATATTTT. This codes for CASSLGQTSGNTIYF.

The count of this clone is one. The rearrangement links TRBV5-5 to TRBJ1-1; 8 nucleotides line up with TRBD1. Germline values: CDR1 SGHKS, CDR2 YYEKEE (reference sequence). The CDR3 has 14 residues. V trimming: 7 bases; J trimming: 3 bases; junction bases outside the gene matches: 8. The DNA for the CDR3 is TGTGCCAGCTCCGACAGGGGTAGGTACACTGAAGCTTTCTTT. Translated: CASSDRGRYTEAFF.

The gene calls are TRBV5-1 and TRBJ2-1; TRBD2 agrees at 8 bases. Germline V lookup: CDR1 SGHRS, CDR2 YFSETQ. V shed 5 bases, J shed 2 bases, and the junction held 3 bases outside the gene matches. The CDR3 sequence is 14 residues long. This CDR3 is CASSLAGTYNEQFF. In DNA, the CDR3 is TGCGCCAGCAGTCTAGCGGGTACCTACAATGAGCAGTTCTTC.

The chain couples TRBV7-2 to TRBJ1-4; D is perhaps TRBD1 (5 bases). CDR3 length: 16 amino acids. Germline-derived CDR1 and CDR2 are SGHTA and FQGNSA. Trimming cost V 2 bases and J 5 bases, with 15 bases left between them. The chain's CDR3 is CASSLYGGTANEKLFF. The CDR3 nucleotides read TGTGCCAGCAGCTTATACGGGGGGACGGCCAATGAAAAACTGTTTTTT.

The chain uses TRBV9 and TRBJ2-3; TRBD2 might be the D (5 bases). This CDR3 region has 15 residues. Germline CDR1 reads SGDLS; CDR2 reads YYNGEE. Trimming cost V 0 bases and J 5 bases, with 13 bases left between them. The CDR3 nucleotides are TGTGCCAGCAGCGTAGTTGAGGGAGTTGGAGATACGCAGTATTTT. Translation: CASSVVEGVGDTQYF.

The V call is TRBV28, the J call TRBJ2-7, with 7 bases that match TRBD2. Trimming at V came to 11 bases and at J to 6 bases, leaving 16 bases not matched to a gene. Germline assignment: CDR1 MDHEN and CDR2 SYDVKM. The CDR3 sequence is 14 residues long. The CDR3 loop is CASNFLGGSTEQYF. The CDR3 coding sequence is TGTGCCTCAAACTTCCTGGGCGGGAGTACCGAGCAGTACTTC.

The CDR3 is CASSLSPGQGVLHGYGYTF. CDR3 sequence (DNA): TGCGCCAGCAGTTTAAGCCCGGGACAGGGCGTCCTGCATGGCTATGGCTACACCTTC. The chain joins TRBV5-1 to TRBJ1-2, with 9 bases lining up with TRBD1. Germline V gene lookup returns CDR1 SGHRS and CDR2 YFSETQ. Unmatched junction bases numbered 21, after V lost 5 bases and J lost 4 bases. The CDR3 is made up of 19 amino acids. Full variable domain (outside the CDR3, taken from reference TRBV5-1 and TRBJ1-2): KAGVTQTPRYLIKTRGQQVTLSCSPISGHRSVSWYQQTPGQGLQFLFEYFSETQRNKGNFPGRFSGRQFSNSRSEMNVSTLELGDSALYLCASSLSPGQGVLHGYGYTFGSGTRLTVV.

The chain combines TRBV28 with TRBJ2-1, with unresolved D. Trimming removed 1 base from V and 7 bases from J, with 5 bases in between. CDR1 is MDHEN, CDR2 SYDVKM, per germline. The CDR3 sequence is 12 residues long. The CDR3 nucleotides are TGTGCCAGCAGTTTATCGGTAAATGAGCAGTTCTTC. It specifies CASSLSVNEQFF.

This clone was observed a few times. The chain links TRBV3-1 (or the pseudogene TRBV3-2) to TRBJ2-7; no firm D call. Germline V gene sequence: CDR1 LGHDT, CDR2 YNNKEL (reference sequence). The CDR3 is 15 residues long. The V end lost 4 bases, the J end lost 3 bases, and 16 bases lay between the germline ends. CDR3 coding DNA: TGTGCCAGCAGCCTCACGTACAAATCTCTCTACGAGCAGTACTTC. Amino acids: CASSLTYKSLYEQYF.

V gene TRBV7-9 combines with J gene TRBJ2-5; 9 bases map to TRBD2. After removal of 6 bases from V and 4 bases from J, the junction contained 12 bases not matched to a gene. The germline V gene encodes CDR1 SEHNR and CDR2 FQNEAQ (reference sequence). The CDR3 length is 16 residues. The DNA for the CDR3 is TGTGCCAGCAGTCTCTTAGCTATTAGCGGGGGAGAGACCCAGTACTTC. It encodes CASSLLAISGGETQYF.

The CDR3 DNA reads as TGTGCCAGCAGCCACTTACGGACTAGCGGGGGGGCACTCCAAGAGACCCAGTACTTC. It codes for CASSHLRTSGGALQETQYF. The chain couples TRBV3-1 (or the pseudogene TRBV3-2) to TRBJ2-5, with 15 bases that match TRBD2. The germline gives CDR1 LGHDT, CDR2 YNNKEL (reference sequence). After removal of 3 bases from V and 1 base from J, the junction contained 9 bases not matched to a gene. CDR3 length equals 19 residues.

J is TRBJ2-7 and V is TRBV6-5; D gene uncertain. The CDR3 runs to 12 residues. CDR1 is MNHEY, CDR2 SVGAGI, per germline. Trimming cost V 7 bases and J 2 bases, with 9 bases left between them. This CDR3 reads CASISHTYEQYF. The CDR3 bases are TGTGCCAGCATAAGTCACACCTACGAGCAGTACTTC.

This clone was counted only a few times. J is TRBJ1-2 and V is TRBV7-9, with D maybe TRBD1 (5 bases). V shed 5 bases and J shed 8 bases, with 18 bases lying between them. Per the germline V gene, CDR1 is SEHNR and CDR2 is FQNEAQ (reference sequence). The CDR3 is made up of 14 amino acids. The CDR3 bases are TGTGCCAGCAGCCCAAAGGGGAGGGGAAAAGGCTACACCTTC. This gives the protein CASSPKGRGKGYTF.

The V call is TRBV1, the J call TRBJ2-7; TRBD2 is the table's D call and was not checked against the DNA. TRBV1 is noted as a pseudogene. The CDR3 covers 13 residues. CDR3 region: CTSSQDLPCEQYF. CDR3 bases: TGCACCAGCAGCCAAGATCTTCCGTGTGAGCAGTACTTC.

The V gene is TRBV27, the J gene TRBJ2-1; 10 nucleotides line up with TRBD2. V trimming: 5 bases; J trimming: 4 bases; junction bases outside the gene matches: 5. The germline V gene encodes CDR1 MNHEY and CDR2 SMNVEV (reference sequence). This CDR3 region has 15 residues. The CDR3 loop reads CASSPGLAAYNEQFF. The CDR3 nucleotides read TGTGCCAGCAGTCCCGGACTAGCGGCTTACAATGAGCAGTTCTTC.

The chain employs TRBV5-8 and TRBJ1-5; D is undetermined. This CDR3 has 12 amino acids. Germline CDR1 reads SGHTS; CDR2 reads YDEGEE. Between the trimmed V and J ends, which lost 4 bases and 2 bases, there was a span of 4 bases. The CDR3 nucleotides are TGTGCCAGCAGCAGAGGCAATCAGCCCCAGCATTTT. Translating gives CASSRGNQPQHF.

The CDR3 is CASSSLTSGTSYEQYF. Written as DNA, the CDR3 is TGTGCCAGCAGCTCACTTACTAGCGGGACCTCCTACGAGCAGTACTTC. This rearrangement joins TRBV7-2 to TRBJ2-7; 10 nucleotides match TRBD2. The CDR3 has 16 amino acids. The junction had 6 bases not matched to a gene; V was cut back by 4 bases and J by 0 bases. Germline lookup yields CDR1 SGHTA and CDR2 FQGNSA.